This TCR beta chain was recorded in a study of cytomegalovirus exposure and HLA in healthy donors. PCR primers comprised 60 Vbeta and 13 Jbeta primers. Sequencing was performed with immunoSEQ multiplex PCR; in TCRdb, only in-frame clones are kept and a portion is missing. This sample has about 160,000 clones, with around 83% found just once. CDR1 SEHNR and CDR2 FQNEAQ come from the germline V gene (reference sequence). This CDR3 spans 16 amino acids. On this clone itself: The germline gene is not matched at one end of the junction; a read error may be the cause.

The TCR sequence derives from a man aged 50 or older in good health and CMV-seropositive. The chain carries TRBV7-9 and TRBJ1-2; D is perhaps TRBD1 (6 bases). Source material: PBMCs. This CDR3 is CSSSLVAGAHSYGYTF. CDR3 DNA sequence: TGTTCCAGCAGCTTAGTTGCGGGGGCGCATAGCTATGGCTACACCTTC.